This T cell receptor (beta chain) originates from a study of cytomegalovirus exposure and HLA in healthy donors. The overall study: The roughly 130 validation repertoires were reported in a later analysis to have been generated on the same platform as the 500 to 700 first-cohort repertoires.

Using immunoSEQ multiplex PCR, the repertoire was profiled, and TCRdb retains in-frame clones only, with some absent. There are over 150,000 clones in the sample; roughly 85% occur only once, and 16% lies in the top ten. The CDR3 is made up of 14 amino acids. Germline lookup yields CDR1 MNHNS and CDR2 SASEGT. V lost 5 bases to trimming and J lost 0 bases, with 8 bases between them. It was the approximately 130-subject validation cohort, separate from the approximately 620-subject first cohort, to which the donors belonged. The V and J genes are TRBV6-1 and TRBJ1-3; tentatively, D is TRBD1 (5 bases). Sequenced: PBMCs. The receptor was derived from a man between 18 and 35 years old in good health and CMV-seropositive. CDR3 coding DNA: TGTGCCAGCAGTACAGGAGACTCTGGAAACACCATATATTTT. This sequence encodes CASSTGDSGNTIYF.